Listed below are T cell receptor beta chains from one sample, sequenced in a study of OX40 agonist ivuxolimab in advanced cancers. Generated by immunoSEQ multiplex PCR, the TCRdb table keeps only in-frame clones and is missing some. The sample lists 60,000 to 85,000 clones, roughly nine tenths occurring once. The starting material was CD4+ or CD8+ T cells sorted from blood, obtained in a trial of the OX40 agonist ivuxolimab. Receptors originate from an adult with an advanced solid tumor such as melanoma, head and neck, liver or kidney cancer. Both conserved end residues are part of each CDR3. A D gene is named only where the DNA matches it firmly. For some rows the clone size is stated as once, few or many, or as a class when expanded; others skip it.

cdr3_length	j_call	d_call	clone_size	v_call	cdr3_aa	cdr3_nt
13	TRBJ2-3	-	-	TRBV28	CASSLQGTPQRHF	TGTGCCAGCAGTTTACAGGGAACCCCTCAAAGGCATTTT
13	TRBJ2-1	-	-	TRBV30	CAWTIGGKNEQFF	TGTGCCTGGACTATTGGGGGGAAAAATGAGCAGTTCTTC
13	TRBJ2-3	-	-	TRBV7-2	CASSLVGLDTQYF	TGTGCCAGCAGCTTAGTAGGGTTAGATACGCAGTATTTT
15	TRBJ2-4	TRBD1	once	TRBV10-3	CAISEPGTGVNIQYF	TGTGCCATCAGTGAGCCCGGGACAGGGGTCAACATTCAGTACTTC
18	TRBJ2-1	TRBD2	-	TRBV18	CASSPGTSGASSYNEQFF	TGTGCCAGCTCACCTGGGACTAGCGGGGCCAGCTCCTACAATGAGCAGTTCTTC
14	TRBJ2-2	-	-	TRBV9	CASSVGLPTGELFF	TGTGCCAGCAGCGTCGGACTACCCACCGGGGAGCTGTTTTTT
16	TRBJ2-3	TRBD2	-	TRBV5-8	CASSLLASGGTDTQYF	TGTGCCAGCAGCTTGTTGGCTAGCGGGGGCACAGATACGCAGTATTTT
15	TRBJ2-1	TRBD2	-	TRBV28	CASSPGLAENYEQFF	TGTGCCAGCAGTCCCGGACTAGCCGAAAACTATGAGCAGTTCTTC
13	TRBJ1-5	-	-	TRBV18	CASSPPQGGTQHF	TGTGCCAGCTCACCACCGCAGGGAGGGACCCAGCATTTT
17	TRBJ2-3	TRBD2	-	TRBV5-1	CASSKGLAGGSTDTQYF	TGCGCCAGCAGCAAGGGACTAGCGGGGGGTAGCACAGATACGCAGTATTTT
13	TRBJ1-2	-	once	TRBV5-6	CASSPSGPQGYTF	TGTGCCAGCAGCCCATCCGGGCCCCAGGGCTACACCTTC
15	TRBJ2-3	-	few	TRBV11-2	CASSLDRGNTDTQYF	TGTGCCAGCAGCTTAGACCGGGGAAACACAGATACGCAGTATTTT
12	TRBJ1-6	-	few	TRBV6-1	CASSEYESPLHF	TGTGCCAGCAGTGAATATGAATCACCCCTCCACTTT
12	TRBJ1-1	-	-	TRBV23-1	CASSRKGPEAFF	TGCGCCAGCAGTCGGAAGGGACCCGAAGCTTTCTTT
14	TRBJ2-5	-	once	TRBV28	CASLSGASEGTQYF	TGTGCCAGCCTCTCCGGGGCCTCAGAGGGGACCCAGTACTTC
13	TRBJ2-5	-	-	TRBV27	CASSLRVGKTQYF	TGTGCCAGCAGTCTCAGGGTGGGAAAGACCCAGTACTTC
13	TRBJ2-7	TRBD2	-	TRBV29-1	CSVVRESTYEQYF	TGCAGCGTTGTGCGGGAGAGTACCTACGAGCAGTACTTC
13	TRBJ2-7	-	few	TRBV5-8	CASSRTTAYEQYF	TGTGCCAGCAGCCGGACTACCGCCTACGAGCAGTACTTC
16	TRBJ2-1	-	-	TRBV5-4	CASSFASPNLYNEQFF	TGTGCCAGCAGCTTCGCCTCACCAAACTTATACAATGAGCAGTTCTTC
12	TRBJ1-4	-	-	TRBV19	CASSINNEKLFF	TGTGCCAGTAGTATAAATAATGAAAAACTGTTTTTT
15	TRBJ2-7	TRBD2	-	TRBV6-6	CASSPTPSGSHEQYF	TGTGCCAGCAGTCCTACCCCTAGCGGGAGCCACGAGCAGTACTTC
15	TRBJ1-1	-	-	TRBV19	CASSIRDLMNTEAFF	TGTGCCAGTAGTATAAGGGACCTCATGAACACTGAAGCTTTCTTT
15	TRBJ2-7	-	-	TRBV4-3	CASSQERLLDYEQYF	TGCGCCAGCAGCCAAGAAAGACTGCTAGACTACGAGCAGTACTTC
15	TRBJ2-5	TRBD1	-	TRBV18	CASSPYGTGQETQYF	TGTGCCAGCTCACCCTATGGGACAGGGCAAGAGACCCAGTACTTC
12	TRBJ1-1	-	-	TRBV7-8	CASSLRIPEAFF	TGTGCCAGCAGCTTAAGGATTCCCGAGGCTTTCTTT
16	TRBJ2-1	-	-	TRBV5-4	CASSSGTANVGNEQFF	TGTGCCAGCAGCTCAGGGACCGCAAATGTTGGGAATGAGCAGTTCTTC
14	TRBJ2-2	-	few	TRBV19	CASNRQINTGELFF	TGTGCCAGTAATAGGCAAATTAACACCGGGGAGCTGTTTTTT
16	TRBJ2-7	TRBD2	-	TRBV5-1	CASTPGLANLYGEQYF	TGCGCCAGCACTCCGGGACTAGCGAACCTCTACGGCGAGCAGTACTTC
14	TRBJ1-1	-	once	TRBV6-6	CASSFTRPNTEAFF	TGTGCCAGCAGTTTTACCCGGCCGAACACTGAAGCTTTCTTT
15	TRBJ2-5	-	-	TRBV4-3	CASSQDFTTQETQYF	TGCGCCAGCAGCCAAGATTTCACTACTCAAGAGACCCAGTACTTC
14	TRBJ2-7	-	-	TRBV7-9	CASSHREWVDEQYF	TGTGCCAGCAGCCACAGGGAATGGGTAGATGAGCAGTACTTC
16	TRBJ2-1	-	-	TRBV5-1	CASSLGGGPVTNEQFF	TGCGCCAGCAGCTTGGGCGGAGGGCCCGTTACAAATGAGCAGTTCTTC
13	TRBJ2-7	TRBD1	few	TRBV2	CATSRDRIYEQYF	TGTGCCACCTCTCGGGACAGGATCTACGAGCAGTACTTC
17	TRBJ2-2	TRBD2	-	TRBV27	CASSLGLAGANTGELFF	TGTGCCAGCAGCCTGGGACTAGCGGGGGCAAACACCGGGGAGCTGTTTTTT
14	TRBJ2-7	-	once	TRBV2	CASQSQVPFYEQYF	TGTGCCAGCCAGAGCCAGGTTCCATTCTACGAGCAGTACTTC
14	TRBJ1-1	-	-	TRBV10-1	CASSERGTNTEAFF	TGCGCCAGCAGTGAGCGGGGGACGAACACTGAAGCTTTCTTT
14	TRBJ2-5	-	-	TRBV7-9	CASSLAGSEETQYF	TGTGCCAGCAGCTTAGCAGGGTCCGAGGAGACCCAGTACTTC
14	TRBJ2-5	TRBD2	-	TRBV5-1	CASSRPGEGETQYF	TGCGCCAGCAGCCGGCCGGGGGAGGGTGAGACCCAGTACTTC
15	TRBJ2-3	TRBD2	-	TRBV11-2	CASSVAGLSTDTQYF	TGTGCCAGCAGCGTAGCGGGTCTTAGCACAGATACGCAGTATTTT
15	TRBJ2-6	-	-	TRBV5-4	CASSFPQGPANVLTF	TGTGCCAGCAGCTTCCCACAGGGCCCGGCCAACGTCCTGACTTTC
12	TRBJ2-5	-	-	TRBV2	CASSDWRSTQYF	TGTGCCAGCAGTGACTGGCGGTCGACCCAGTACTTC
15	TRBJ1-4	-	-	TRBV7-9	CASSLGGGSNEKLFF	TGTGCCAGCAGCTTGGGCGGAGGGTCTAATGAAAAACTGTTTTTT
15	TRBJ1-6	-	-	TRBV30	CAWSALGQGVSPLHF	TGTGCCTGGAGTGCATTAGGACAAGGTGTTTCACCCCTCCACTTT
11	TRBJ1-1	-	-	TRBV6-6	CASSWNTEAFF	TGTGCCAGCAGTTGGAACACTGAAGCTTTCTTT
12	TRBJ2-7	-	-	TRBV13	CASSSRRYEQYF	TGTGCCAGCAGCTCGAGACGCTACGAGCAGTACTTC
15	TRBJ2-5	-	-	TRBV18	CASSPSQGDWETQYF	TGTGCCAGCTCACCATCTCAGGGTGATTGGGAGACCCAGTACTTC
15	TRBJ2-3	TRBD1	-	TRBV27	CASRGTGGNTDTQYF	TGTGCCAGCAGAGGGACAGGGGGGAACACAGATACGCAGTATTTT
14	TRBJ2-5	-	-	TRBV27	CASSYSGSSETQYF	TGTGCCAGCAGTTATTCAGGGAGTTCAGAGACCCAGTACTTC